Below, 26 T cell receptor beta chains from the same sample are listed, as sequenced in a study of Graves' ophthalmopathy and Graves' hyperthyroidism. The sequenced template was RNA, covering the TCR beta CDR3 region. The authors performed first-round RT-PCR with HTBI primers and then a second-round multiplex PCR. TCRdb independently ran MiXCR on the multiplex PCR reads; one entry per CDR3 protein. The top ten clones hold 2.4% of a sample with a few hundred thousand distinct CDR3 sequences, about a sixth of them seen once. Sequences were obtained from peripheral blood. Receptors originate from an adult woman with stable Graves' hyperthyroidism.

At least ten counts were recorded for this clonotype. V and J are TRBV12-3 or TRBV12-4 and TRBJ1-1; D gene uncertain. The ends were cut back, 8 bases at V and 1 base at J, with 11 bases in the middle. This CDR3 has 13 residues. The CDR3 DNA reads as TGTGCCAGCGGACGTAGGGAGAACACTGAAGCTTTCTTT. This encodes CASGRRENTEAFF.

This clonotype appeared many times. This rearrangement joins TRBV20-1 to TRBJ2-5; 11 nucleotides match TRBD2. Trimming took 6 bases from V and 2 from J; bases not matched to a gene: 8. Germline V gene lookup returns CDR1 DFQATT and CDR2 SNEGSKA (reference sequence). There are 15 residues in the CDR3. CDR3 sequence (DNA): TGCAGTGCGTCTACTAGCGGGAGTTGGCAAGAGACCCAGTACTTC. This encodes CSASTSGSWQETQYF.

This clonotype was observed at least ten times. J is TRBJ1-1 and V is TRBV6-2 or TRBV6-3, with TRBD1 matching over 9 bases. J was trimmed by 8 bases and V by 7 bases; bases with no gene match: 20. Germline CDR1 and CDR2: MNHEY and SVGEGT. The CDR3 is made up of 17 amino acids. The CDR3 nucleotides are TGTGCCAGCACCCGAGACAGGGGGGCAGCTGAAGTGATGGAAGCTTTCTTT. It encodes CASTRDRGAAEVMEAFF.

The chain links TRBV19 to TRBJ2-6; D call uncertain. The CDR3 extends over 15 amino acids. V was shortened by 7 bases and J by 1 base, with 11 bases between the two germline ends. The germline gives CDR1 LNHDA, CDR2 SQIVND (reference sequence). For the CDR3, the DNA is TGTGCCAGTACTATCGGTGGATCTGGGGCCAACGTCCTGACTTTC. Translation gives CASTIGGSGANVLTF.

The sample holds many counts of this clonotype. The chain combines TRBV5-1 with TRBJ2-7, with 8 nucleotides matching TRBD2. Trimming took 4 bases from V and 3 from J; bases not matched to a gene: 9. The CDR3 is 15 amino acids. Per the germline V gene, CDR1 is SGHRS and CDR2 is YFSETQ. The CDR3 loop is CASSAAAGADYEQYF. CDR3 coding DNA: TGCGCCAGCAGCGCGGCAGCGGGAGCGGACTACGAGCAGTACTTC. Full variable domain (rest looked up from reference TRBV5-1 and TRBJ2-7): KAGVTQTPRYLIKTRGQQVTLSCSPISGHRSVSWYQQTPGQGLQFLFEYFSETQRNKGNFPGRFSGRQFSNSRSEMNVSTLELGDSALYLCASSAAAGADYEQYFGPGTRLTVT.

In its sample, this clonotype was seen many times. Here the CDR3 DNA reads TGTGCCACCAGCAGAGATTGGCCGAGCTCTGGAAACACCATATATTTT. Its protein product is CATSRDWPSSGNTIYF. The genes are TRBV15 and TRBJ1-3; no clear D. V gave up 0 bases and J gave up 0 bases, with 9 bases separating them. This CDR3 has 16 residues. Germline-derived CDR1 and CDR2 are LNHNV and YYDKDF (reference sequence).

This clonotype was observed many times. This chain joins TRBV29-1 and TRBJ1-1, with D perhaps matching TRBD1 (6 bases). V shed 5 bases and J shed 10 bases, with 11 bases lying between them. The CDR3 contains 10 residues. Germline V gives CDR1 SQVTM, CDR2 ANQGSEA. CDR3 in amino acids: CSVHSRGAFF. In nucleotides, the CDR3 is TGCAGCGTTCATTCCAGGGGAGCTTTCTTT. Filled out from reference TRBV29-1 and TRBJ1-1, the complete variable domain reads SAVISQKPSRDICQRGTSLTIQCQVDSQVTMMFWYRQQPGQSLTLIATANQGSEATYESGFVIDKFPISRPNLTFSTLTVSNMSPEDSSIYLCSVHSRGAFFGQGTRLTVV.

This clonotype was observed many times. The chain links TRBV6-5 to TRBJ1-5, with D maybe TRBD1 (5 bases). Germline V gene data show CDR1 as MNHEY and CDR2 as SVGAGI. V was pared by 8 bases and J by 2 bases, with 10 bases between. The CDR3 loop spans 13 amino acids. The CDR3 region has the DNA TGTGCCAGCCAGGGCGTAGGCAATCAGCCCCAGCATTTT. It encodes CASQGVGNQPQHF.

This clonotype has more than one count but fewer than ten. The genes are TRBV20-1 and TRBJ1-3; 8 bases align to TRBD1. Germline assignment: CDR1 DFQATT and CDR2 SNEGSKA (reference sequence). J was trimmed by 3 bases and V by 3 bases; bases with no gene match: 7. CDR3 length equals 15 residues. The CDR3 coding sequence is TGCAGTGCTAGCACAGGGGGGGTATTTGGAAACACCATATATTTT. This gives the protein CSASTGGVFGNTIYF.

This chain connects TRBV6-1 to TRBJ2-6; D is ambiguous. Germline CDR1 MNHNS, CDR2 SASEGT. Deletions cut 4 bases from V and 2 bases from J, with 6 bases between. The CDR3 is 14 amino acids. CDR3 DNA sequence: TGTGCCAGCAGTGCCCAACCTGGGGCCAACGTCCTGACTTTC. This sequence encodes CASSAQPGANVLTF.

This clonotype was observed many times. The chain links TRBV30 to TRBJ2-5, with a tentative D call TRBD1 (6 bases). V was shortened by 0 bases and J by 4 bases, with 9 bases between the two germline ends. CDR3 size: 13 residues. Germline V lookup: CDR1 GTSNPN, CDR2 SVGIG (reference sequence). The CDR3 region has the DNA TGTGCCTGGAGTGTAGGGACATCAGAGACCCAGTACTTC. Its translation: CAWSVGTSETQYF. Complete variable domain (other parts from reference TRBV30 and TRBJ2-5): SQTIHQWPATLVQPVGSPLSLECTVEGTSNPNLYWYRQAAGRGLQLLFYSVGIGQISSEVPQNLSASRPQDRQFILSSKKLLLSDSGFYLCAWSVGTSETQYFGPGTRLLVL.

The chain links TRBV20-1 to TRBJ2-2; 11 nucleotides align to TRBD2. From germline, CDR1 is DFQATT and CDR2 SNEGSKA (reference sequence). The CDR3 is 15 residues long. With 4 bases clipped from V and 6 bases from J, the junction kept 7 bases outside the gene matches. CDR3 loop: CSAKNLAGGAGELFF. CDR3 sequence (DNA): TGCAGTGCTAAAAATCTAGCGGGAGGCGCCGGGGAGCTGTTTTTT.

The V and J genes are TRBV24-1 and TRBJ2-7, with D possibly TRBD1 on 6 matching bases. V lost 4 bases and J lost 2, with 8 bases in between. Germline V gives CDR1 KGHDR, CDR2 SFDVKD. The CDR3 contains 13 residues. CDR3 in DNA: TGTGCCACCAGTGAGGGGGCCCCCTACGAGCAGTACTTC. Translation gives CATSEGAPYEQYF.

Many counts were recorded for this clonotype. The chain recombines TRBV6-5 with TRBJ1-6; 8 nucleotides line up with TRBD1. Losses at the gene ends were 2 bases for V and 7 bases for J; bases not matched to a gene: 4. The length of the CDR3 is 15 residues. Per germline, CDR1 MNHEY and CDR2 SVGAGI. The CDR3 region is CASSYRTGKNSPLHF. As DNA, the CDR3 is TGTGCCAGCAGTTACCGGACAGGGAAAAATTCACCCCTCCACTTT.

The J gene is TRBJ2-2, the V gene TRBV4-3, with D possibly matching TRBD1 (5 bases). CDR1 and CDR2 (germline): LGHNA, YSLEER. V was trimmed by 1 base and J by 0 bases, leaving 9 bases between them. CDR3 size: 16 residues. In nucleotides, the CDR3 is TGCGCCAGCAGCCAAGCGGACAATACGAACACCGGGGAGCTGTTTTTT. This encodes CASSQADNTNTGELFF.

Details on this clonotype: This sequence may be a read error, since a much larger clone differs from it by one base. The chain couples TRBV4-1 to TRBJ2-5, with 10 positions matching TRBD1. The CDR3 runs 15 residues. CDR1 and CDR2 (germline): MGHRA, YSYEKL. The CDR3: CAGSYRDRGRETQYF. CDR3 bases: TGCGCCGGCAGCTACCGGGACAGGGGTCGGGAGACCCAGTACTTC.

This clonotype was seen at least ten times. The rearrangement links TRBV28 to TRBJ1-5; perhaps TRBD1 as D (5 bases). V was pared by 8 bases and J by 0 bases, with 17 bases between. Germline CDR1 reads MDHEN; CDR2 reads SYDVKM. The length of the CDR3 is 16 residues. Here the CDR3 DNA reads TGTGCCAGCCGAAGCGGGGGGGAAAATAGCAATCAGCCCCAGCATTTT. Translating it yields CASRSGGENSNQPQHF.

This clonotype was observed a handful of times. The chain links TRBV4-1 to TRBJ2-7; unclear D gene. The germline V and J ends were trimmed by 1 base and 3 bases, with 13 bases remaining between them. Germline V lookup: CDR1 MGHRA, CDR2 YSYEKL. The CDR3 loop spans 15 amino acids. As DNA, the CDR3 is TGCGCCAGCAGCCAAGTAGGACGGAGACTCTACGAGCAGTACTTC. Its translation is CASSQVGRRLYEQYF.

The chain employs TRBV6-1 and TRBJ1-6, with D maybe TRBD1 (5 bases). The CDR3 has 14 residues. Trimming pared 3 bases from V and 16 bases from J, leaving 19 bases between. In germline, CDR1 is MNHNS, CDR2 SASEGT. The CDR3 DNA is TGTGCCAGCAGTGAGGGGGGGGATGCAGCTATTCTCCACTTT. Translating gives CASSEGGDAAILHF.

This clonotype has ten or more counts. The chain employs TRBV6-1 and TRBJ1-5; a weak D match, TRBD1 (5 bases). The CDR3 spans 13 residues. Germline CDR1 and CDR2: MNHNS and SASEGT. V was pared by 3 bases and J by 6 bases, with 9 bases between. The chain's CDR3 is CASSEQGTQPQHF. CDR3 DNA sequence: TGTGCCAGCAGTGAGCAGGGCACTCAGCCCCAGCATTTT.

This clonotype was seen ten or more times. In nucleotides, the CDR3 is TGTGCCAGCACTCGACTAACGGTGGGGGGGGCGCCGGACGAGCAGTACTTC. It codes for CASTRLTVGGAPDEQYF. The chain links TRBV27 to TRBJ2-7; D perhaps matches TRBD2 (7 bases). The CDR3 totals 17 residues. CDR1 and CDR2 from the germline V gene are MNHEY and SMNVEV (reference sequence). Trimming took off 7 bases at V and 5 bases at J, with 27 bases between the two ends.

The J gene is TRBJ1-2, the V gene TRBV12-3 or TRBV12-4; maybe TRBD1 (5 bases). The V gene lost 3 bases and the J gene lost 11 bases, with 13 bases spanning the gap. The CDR3 sequence is 12 residues long. DNA of the CDR3: TGTGCCAGCAGTTTGGGGCAGCACGGTTACACCTTC. This codes for CASSLGQHGYTF.

This clonotype occurred many times. It is likely a read error, because the conserved phenylalanine at the end of the CDR3 is missing. The chain is built from TRBV7-9 and TRBJ1-1; D possibly corresponds to TRBD1 (5 bases). Germline V gene lookup returns CDR1 SEHNR and CDR2 FQNEAQ (reference sequence). Trimming removed 1 base at V and 10 bases at J, with 16 bases between. There are 14 residues in the CDR3. The CDR3 region is CASSLGQTIGGAFL. CDR3 in DNA: TGTGCCAGCAGCTTAGGACAGACAATCGGCGGAGCTTTCCTT.

This clonotype has ten or more counts. This chain uses TRBV25-1 with TRBJ2-5; TRBD1 is a possible D gene (6 bases). The germline V and J ends were trimmed by 4 bases and 1 base, with 16 bases remaining between them. The CDR3 loop spans 16 amino acids. Germline CDR1 reads MGHDK; CDR2 reads SYGVNS. The CDR3 coding sequence is TGTGCCAGCAGTGTTACAGGGTTTTGGGTCCAAGAGACCCAGTACTTC. This gives the protein CASSVTGFWVQETQYF. Based on the CDR3 plus reference TRBV25-1 and TRBJ2-5, the full variable domain is EADIYQTPRYLVIGTGKKITLECSQTMGHDKMYWYQQDPGMELHLIHYSYGVNSTEKGDLSSESTVSRIRTEHFPLTLESARPSHTSQYLCASSVTGFWVQETQYFGPGTRLLVL.

The rearrangement joins TRBV19 to TRBJ1-5; 9 bases line up with TRBD1. The V segment lost 7 bases and the J segment 6 bases; nucleotides outside the gene matches: 7. This CDR3 comprises 14 residues. In germline, CDR1 is LNHDA, CDR2 SQIVND (reference sequence). CDR3 nucleotides: TGTGCCAGTATGGGACAGGGATATTCTCAGCCCCAGCATTTT. Translation: CASMGQGYSQPQHF.

V is TRBV28 and J is TRBJ2-4, with D uncertain. The DNA end favors TRBJ2-7, so the J call may be wrong. The CDR3 contains 13 residues. Germline V lookup: CDR1 MDHEN, CDR2 SYDVKM. The CDR3 reads CASSPPPLYEQYF. The CDR3 DNA sequence: TGTGCCAGCAGTCCTCCCCCTCTCTACGAGCAGTACTTC.